This entry features one TCR beta chain sequence. What it binds is not known. Trimming pared 4 bases from V and 3 bases from J, leaving 16 bases between. Germline lookup yields CDR1 SGHNT and CDR2 YYREEE (reference sequence). The length of the CDR3 is 15 residues. Sequencing used immunoSEQ multiplex PCR; TCRdb keeps in-frame clones, though not all of them. The repertoire has some 100,000 clones, roughly 87% of them found once; the top ten carry 9.5% to 15%. This entry belongs to a study of T cell responses to AZD1222 COVID-19 vaccine. Findings of the study overall: There were mostly white British donors and more females than males, and clonal diversity was possibly underestimated. The study identified only six AZD1222 recipients as seropositive at baseline.

This chain connects TRBV5-4 to TRBJ1-1, with D maybe TRBD1 (6 bases). The receptor was isolated from an adult in good health. The input for sequencing was peripheral blood, taken on day 0 of MenACWY control vaccination. The CDR3 DNA reads as TGTGCCAGCAGCACCAGGGGCCACCTTTACACTGAAGCTTTCTTT. Protein product: CASSTRGHLYTEAFF.